This T cell receptor beta chain was observed in a study of shared clonotypes between healthy human individuals (TCRdb year 2020). Background on the whole study: A few men and a couple of women, aged 18 to 49 years, made up the cohort. For each donor, CD4 naive and CD4 memory were each given three plates, CD8 naive was given two plates, and CD8 memory was given one plate. To estimate repertoire size and how much clonotype sharing occurs between individuals, the study deeply sequenced the blood TCR repertoires of about five healthy adults. Different laboratories and diverse techniques were used to prepare libraries and sequence TCR repertoires, to increase sequencing depth and limit assay-specific biases. Between about 0.8 and 9 billion PBMCs per donor were obtained by leukapheresis.

TCR CDR3 regions were amplified from genomic DNA by multiplex PCR using the deep immunoSEQ assay. Genomic DNA extracted from each cell subset was distributed evenly over all wells of several immunoSEQ 96-well plates, and each plate served as one replicate. Each replicate PCR for sorted subsets received around 210 ng genomic DNA, equal to about 29,000 T cell genomes. Purified libraries were measured with a Qubit 3.0 fluorometer, size-checked on a Bioanalyzer 2100, and measured again with the KAPA Library Quantification kit. Each immunoSEQ 96-well plate was sequenced on its own single-read 150-cycle Illumina NextSeq 550 flow cell. Regarding the original processing steps: Because only junctional sequences without quality scores were contained in the immunoSEQ output, filtering matching that applied to full-length reads could not be performed. To assign V/J genes and CDR3, sequences were annotated against IMGT germline references using PyIR, a Python wrapper for IgBLAST v1.9. Reads were filtered out if the reads had weak V/J assignments (E-value above 1e-6), no CDR3, stop codons, out-of-frame junctions, or ambiguous translated residues. V3J clonotypes were defined by identical inferred V gene, J gene, and CDR3 amino acid sequence. Percentage overlap between repertoires was calculated by dividing the number of shared unique clonotypes by the size of the smaller repertoire. Three approaches were used to assess repertoire richness: RTK rarefaction, the Chao1 estimator, and Recon v2.1 estimates of unobserved clonotypes. For all TCRbeta clonotypes obtained by the gDNA method from a handful of donors, generation probabilities were computed with OLGA. TCRdb re-hosts the immuneACCESS table, in-frame sequences only. Its copies lack some clones; in the studies checked, an unresolved V gene accounts for under half of them, and the cause for the rest is not known. V, J and clone size are those of that table, while D and trimming were read from the DNA. In all, the sample holds about 2.3 million clones, and approximately 95% of those were seen once. The ten largest make up around 0.4% of the sample.

The donors were healthy, HIV-negative adults with no recently reported acute infections or vaccinations. Every donor was a Caucasian adult living in Nashville, Tennessee, USA. CD4+ T cells were enriched by magnetic negative selection; naive cells were then positively selected on CD45RA, and the negative fraction formed the memory subset. Blood was obtained by leukapheresis, after which PBMCs were separated by Ficoll-Histopaque density gradient centrifugation and cryopreserved in liquid nitrogen vapor phase. Analytical flow cytometry was used to check the purity and quantity of each magnetically sorted T cell population. Genomic DNA was isolated from each sorted fraction and quantified by UV absorbance on a Nanodrop 2000c. The CDR3, cysteine through phenylalanine, is 14 amino acids long. Only CDR3 DNA is held: 42 bases, read in frame from base 1. V is reduced by 5 bases and J by 2 bases, leaving a spacing of 13 bases between them. Sequences SGHAT (CDR1) and FQNNGV (CDR2) are obtained from the germline V gene.

Concerning this clone itself: Its cognate antigen has yet to be identified. Base qualities were left out, and no much larger clone turns up one base away.

The investigation overall reported the following: About 5% of naive CD4, around 3.5% of naive CD8, about 2.5% of memory CD4, and 0.35% to 0.4% of memory CD8 clonotypes were shared across a few donors. The small number of donors limited the genetic and exposure-history diversity represented. Larger estimated clonotype richness was generally found for naive subsets than for memory subsets. Sampling was restricted to blood, and TCR repertoires in tissue are likely to differ from TCR repertoires in blood. Clonotypes shared by all four sorted-subset donors showed higher generation probabilities than non-shared clonotypes. Rarefaction of sorted-subset datasets indicated incomplete sequencing despite the large sequencing depth. Pairwise subsampling led to the expectation that sequencing depth would affect the degree of clonotype sharing among donors.

Recombination connected TRBV11-2 to TRBJ2-7, with the D gene not confidently named. Sequencing input: naive CD4+ T cells from PBMCs. Read against the paper, the sample's cell subset or site label means: CD45RA+ positively selected. This TCR derives from a young man in good health. Some clones in this sample may be carry-over from other donors' samples. For the CDR3, the sequence is CASSLRTVTYEQYF. The sequenced DNA is TGTGCCAGCAGCCTCCGGACGGTTACCTACGAGCAGTACTTC.